The source of this T cell receptor (beta chain) is a study of T cell repertoires in cytomegalovirus infection. Study information: Matching HLA type, along with CMV infection, was indicated by public TCR beta signatures. Findings and caveats of the study: Cumulative public TCR beta family frequency identified carriers of CMV plus the relevant HLA. Dominant in the ex vivo response were TCR beta clonotypes restricted by HLA-C and specific for CMV.

This CDR3 has 15 amino acids. From germline, CDR1 is MGHDK and CDR2 SYGVNS. The V end lost 8 bases, the J end lost 0 bases, and 11 bases lay between the germline ends. Many counts were recorded for this clonotype. The antigen is unknown. In TCRdb, the reads were re-called with MiXCR into one record per CDR3 protein. The data hold 200,000 to 250,000 distinct CDR3 sequences, with roughly 23% observed a single time. Sequencing was done on a sample of CD8+ T cells from PBMCs. V is TRBV25-1 and J is TRBJ2-6, with a tentative D call TRBD1 (6 bases). This TCR derives from a human donor in good health (CMV status not recorded). Some clones in this sample may be carry-over from other donors' samples. The CDR3 is CASGTGISGANVLTF. The CDR3 coding sequence is TGTGCCAGCGGAACAGGGATCTCTGGGGCCAACGTCCTGACTTTC.